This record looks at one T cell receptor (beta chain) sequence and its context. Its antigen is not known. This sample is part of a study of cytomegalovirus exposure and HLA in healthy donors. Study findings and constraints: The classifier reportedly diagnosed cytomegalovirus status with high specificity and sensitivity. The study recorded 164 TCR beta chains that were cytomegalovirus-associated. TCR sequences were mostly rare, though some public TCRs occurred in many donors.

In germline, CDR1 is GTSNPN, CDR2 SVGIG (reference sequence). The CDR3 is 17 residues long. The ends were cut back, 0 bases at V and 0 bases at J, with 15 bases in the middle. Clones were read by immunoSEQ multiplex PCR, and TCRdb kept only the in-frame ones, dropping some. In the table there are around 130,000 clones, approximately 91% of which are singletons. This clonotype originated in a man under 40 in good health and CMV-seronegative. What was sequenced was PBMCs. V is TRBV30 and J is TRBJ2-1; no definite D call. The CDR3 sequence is CAWSVAEAKSSYNEQFF. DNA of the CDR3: TGTGCCTGGAGTGTCGCCGAGGCGAAGAGCTCCTACAATGAGCAGTTCTTC. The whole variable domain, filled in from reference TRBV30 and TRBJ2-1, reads SQTIHQWPATLVQPVGSPLSLECTVEGTSNPNLYWYRQAAGRGLQLLFYSVGIGQISSEVPQNLSASRPQDRQFILSSKKLLLSDSGFYLCAWSVAEAKSSYNEQFFGPGTRLTVL.